The present T cell receptor beta chain was sequenced within a study of T cells after posttransplantation cyclophosphamide. Overall study results and limits: After PTCy, TRB diversity resembled that of CNI/methotrexate controls.

The repertoire was sequenced with immunoSEQ multiplex PCR; TCRdb's copy has only in-frame clones and lacks some. The sample includes 17,000 or so clones, 77% seen only once; the top ten take around 29%. Treatment was busulfan-fludarabine conditioning, a marrow graft, and cyclophosphamide on days +3 and +4. Germline CDR1 SGHDN, CDR2 FVKESK. The length of the CDR3 is 17 residues. Losses at the gene ends were 4 bases for V and 2 bases for J; bases not matched to a gene: 6. To note about this clone: Its antigen is undetermined.

Source: CD8+ T cells sorted from PBMCs, taken 1903 days after a stem cell transplant with posttransplant cyclophosphamide. This sequence was found in a female patient between 40 and 50 years old who received an allogeneic stem cell transplant from a related donor, was CMV-positive, and had no GVHD. The T cells may partly be graft donor cells. The V call is TRBV14, the J call TRBJ2-5; 14 bases align to TRBD2. The CDR3 region has the DNA TGTGCCAGCAGCCCTGGACTAGCGGGGGGCGGTCAAGAGACCCAGTACTTC. Amino acids: CASSPGLAGGGQETQYF.